The clone carrying this T cell receptor (beta chain) appeared a few times. Antigen: not known. This record belongs to a study of T cells in Graves' hyperthyroidism and ophthalmopathy. Study-level points and caveats: Most expanded thyroid clonotypes above 0.001 recurred in blood.

Inclusion characteristics of ophthalmopathy patients comprised a Clinical Activity Score of at least 3, a NOSPECS grade of at least 4, and duration under 3 months. Together with thyroid ultrasound, orbital computed tomography, serum thyroxine and TRAb, clinical symptoms were used for diagnoses. 10 ml of fresh peripheral blood supplied the PBMCs. The source material, RNA transcripts, was used to amplify TCR beta CDR3 regions. The TCR CDR3 first-round RT-PCR relied on the HTBI primer set. Each CDR3 protein gets one entry after TCRdb re-called the multiplex PCR reads with MiXCR. The sample lists about 610,000 distinct CDR3 sequences; more than 15% were seen once. The CDR3 consists of 18 residues. With 4 bases clipped from V and 6 bases from J, the junction kept 18 bases outside the gene matches. From germline, CDR1 is SEHNR and CDR2 FQNEAQ (reference sequence).

Sequenced sample: blood. V gene TRBV7-9 combines with J gene TRBJ1-3; the match to TRBD1 covers 7 bases. This sequence originates from a woman in her thirties or forties with Graves' ophthalmopathy. The CDR3 reads CASSSQAVGTEPLNTIYF. The CDR3 DNA reads TGTGCCAGCAGCTCGCAGGCGGTGGGGACAGAGCCTCTAAACACCATATATTTT.